This TCR beta chain was documented in a study of OX40 agonist ivuxolimab in advanced cancers. At the level of the study: Ivuxolimab doses were 0.01, 0.1, 0.3, 1.5, 3 or 10 mg/kg every 2 weeks.

TCRdb keeps only in-frame clones here, not all; method: immunoSEQ multiplex PCR. The sample yields over 20,000 clones, about 86% seen once. This CDR3 contains 15 residues. CDR1 is MNHEY, CDR2 SMNVEV, per germline (reference sequence). The V segment lost 9 bases and the J segment 4 bases; nucleotides outside the gene matches: 8. This clone was counted a few times. This chain links TRBV27 with TRBJ1-5; 11 nucleotides line up with TRBD1. This sample comprised CD4+ or CD8+ T cells sorted from blood, obtained in a trial of the OX40 agonist ivuxolimab. This clonotype was obtained from an adult with an advanced solid tumor such as melanoma, head and neck, liver or kidney cancer. The DNA for the CDR3 is TGTGCCAGTAGGCCGGGGACAGGGGGGAATCAGCCCCAGCATTTT. This sequence encodes CASRPGTGGNQPQHF.